The following is a T cell receptor beta chain sequence with its context. The antigen remains unidentified. Using immunoSEQ multiplex PCR, the repertoire was profiled, and TCRdb retains in-frame clones only, with some absent. Of 110,000 to 150,000 clones in the sample, 80% to 95% were seen once. This entry belongs to a study of CD4+ T cells in melanoma. Study-level findings and limits: A reported correlation linked neoantigen-specific CD4+ T cells to CD8+, macrophage and B cell function. Reportedly, melanoma neoantigen-specific CD4+ T cells showed varied differentiation states.

This CDR3 is built from 13 residues. The clonotype comes from a human donor with melanoma. V usage is TRBV1 and J usage is TRBJ1-6; the table's D call TRBD1 went unverified against the DNA. TRBV1 is marked as a pseudogene. Written as DNA, the CDR3 is TGCACCAGCGCCGGGACAGGTCCCTCACCCCTCCACTTT. This codes for CTSAGTGPSPLHF.